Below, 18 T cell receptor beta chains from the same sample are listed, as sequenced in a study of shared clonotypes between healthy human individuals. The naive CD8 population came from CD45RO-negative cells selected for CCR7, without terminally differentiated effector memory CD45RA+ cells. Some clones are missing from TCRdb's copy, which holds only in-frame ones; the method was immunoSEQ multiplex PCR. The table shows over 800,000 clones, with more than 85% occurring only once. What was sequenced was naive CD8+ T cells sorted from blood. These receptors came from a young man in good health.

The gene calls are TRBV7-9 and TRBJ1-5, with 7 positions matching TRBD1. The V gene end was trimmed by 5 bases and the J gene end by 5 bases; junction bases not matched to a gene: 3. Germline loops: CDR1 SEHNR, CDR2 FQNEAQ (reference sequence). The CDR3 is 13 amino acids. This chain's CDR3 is CASSQGTDQPQHF. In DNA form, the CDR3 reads TGTGCCAGCAGCCAAGGGACAGATCAGCCCCAGCATTTT.

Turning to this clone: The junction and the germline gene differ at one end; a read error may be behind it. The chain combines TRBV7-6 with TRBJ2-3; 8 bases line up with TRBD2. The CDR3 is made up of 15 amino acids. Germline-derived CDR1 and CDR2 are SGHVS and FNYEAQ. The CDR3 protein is CASSLAGFGSDTQYF. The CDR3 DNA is TGTGCCAGCAGTTTAGCGGGATTCGGCTCAGATACGCAGTATTTT.

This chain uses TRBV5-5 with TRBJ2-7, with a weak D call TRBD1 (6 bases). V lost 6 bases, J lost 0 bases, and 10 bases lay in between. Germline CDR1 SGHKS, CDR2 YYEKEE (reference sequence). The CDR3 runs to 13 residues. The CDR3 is CASMGASSYEQYF. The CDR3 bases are TGTGCCAGCATGGGGGCCTCCTCCTACGAGCAGTACTTC. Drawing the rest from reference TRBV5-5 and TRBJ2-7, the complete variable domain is DAGVTQSPTHLIKTRGQQVTLRCSPISGHKSVSWYQQVLGQGPQFIFQYYEKEERGRGNFPDRFSARQFPNYSSELNVNALLLGDSALYLCASMGASSYEQYFGPGTRLTVT.

The CDR3 DNA follows: TGTGCCAGCAGCTCGGGGGTGACCACAGATACGCAGTATTTT. This gives the protein CASSSGVTTDTQYF. V is TRBV7-6 and J is TRBJ2-3, with D possibly TRBD2 on 6 matching bases. Trimming took 4 bases from V and 2 from J, leaving 10 bases between them. This CDR3 spans 14 amino acids. Germline loops: CDR1 SGHVS, CDR2 FNYEAQ.

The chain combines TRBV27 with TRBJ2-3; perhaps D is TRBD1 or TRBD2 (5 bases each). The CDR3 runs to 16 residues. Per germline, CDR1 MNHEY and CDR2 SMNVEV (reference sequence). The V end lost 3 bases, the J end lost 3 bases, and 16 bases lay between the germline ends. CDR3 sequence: CASSLVSWGSTDTQYF. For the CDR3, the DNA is TGTGCCAGCAGTTTGGTTTCTTGGGGGAGTACAGATACGCAGTATTTT.

The CDR3 DNA reads as TGTGCCAGCAGCGCGTCTCCAGGGGGAAGCTCTGAAGCTTTCTTT. Protein: CASSASPGGSSEAFF. This sequence joins TRBV5-6 and TRBJ1-1, with 7 bases fitting TRBD1. CDR1 and CDR2 from the germline V gene are SGHDT and YYEEEE. V lost 4 bases and J lost 6; bases outside the gene matches: 12. The CDR3 sequence is 15 residues long.

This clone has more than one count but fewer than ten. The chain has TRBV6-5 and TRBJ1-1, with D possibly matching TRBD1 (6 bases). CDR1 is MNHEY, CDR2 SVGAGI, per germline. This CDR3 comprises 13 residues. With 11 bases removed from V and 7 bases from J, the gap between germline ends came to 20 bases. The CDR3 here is CASNPGGPDEAFF. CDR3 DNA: TGTGCCTCAAACCCGGGGGGGCCTGATGAAGCTTTCTTT.

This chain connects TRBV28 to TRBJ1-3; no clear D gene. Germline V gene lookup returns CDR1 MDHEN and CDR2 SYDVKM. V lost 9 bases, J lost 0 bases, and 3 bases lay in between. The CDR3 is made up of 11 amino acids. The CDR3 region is CASNSGNTIYF. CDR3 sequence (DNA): TGTGCCAGTAACTCTGGAAACACCATATATTTT. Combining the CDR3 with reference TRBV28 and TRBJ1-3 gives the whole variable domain DVKVTQSSRYLVKRTGEKVFLECVQDMDHENMFWYRQDPGLGLRLIYFSYDVKMKEKGDIPEGYSVSREKKERFSLILESASTNQTSMYLCASNSGNTIYFGEGSWLTVV.

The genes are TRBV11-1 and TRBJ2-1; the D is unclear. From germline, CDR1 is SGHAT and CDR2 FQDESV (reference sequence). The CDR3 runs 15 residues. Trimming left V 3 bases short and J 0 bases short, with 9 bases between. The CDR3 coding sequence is TGTGCCAGCAGCTTGTTACCGAGCTCCTACAATGAGCAGTTCTTC. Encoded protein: CASSLLPSSYNEQFF.

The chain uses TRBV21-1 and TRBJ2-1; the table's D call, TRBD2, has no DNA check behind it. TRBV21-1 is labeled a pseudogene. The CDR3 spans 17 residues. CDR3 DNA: TGTGCCAGCAGCAAAGGACAATTGGACGGGGGGTCGGATGAGCAGTTCTTC. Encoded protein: CASSKGQLDGGSDEQFF.

In DNA, the CDR3 is TGTGCCAGCAGTGAATGGGCAGTCAATCAGCCCCAGCATTTT. This gives the protein CASSEWAVNQPQHF. The chain is built from TRBV6-1 and TRBJ1-5; D uncertain. From germline, CDR1 is MNHNS and CDR2 SASEGT. The CDR3 sequence is 14 residues long. V lost 2 bases and J 3 bases, leaving 8 bases between the germline ends.

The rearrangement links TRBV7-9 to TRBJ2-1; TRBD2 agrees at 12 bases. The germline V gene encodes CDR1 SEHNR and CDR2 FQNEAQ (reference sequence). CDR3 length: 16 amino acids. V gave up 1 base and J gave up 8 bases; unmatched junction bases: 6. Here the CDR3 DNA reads TGTGCCAGCAGCTTAGTGACTAGCGGGAGCCTCGATGAGCAGTTCTTC. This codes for CASSLVTSGSLDEQFF.

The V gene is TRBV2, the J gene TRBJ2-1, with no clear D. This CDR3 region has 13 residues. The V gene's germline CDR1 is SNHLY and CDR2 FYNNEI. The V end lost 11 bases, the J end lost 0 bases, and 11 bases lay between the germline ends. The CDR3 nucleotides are TGTGCCGGTGGTGGAAACTCCTACAATGAGCAGTTCTTC. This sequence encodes CAGGGNSYNEQFF.

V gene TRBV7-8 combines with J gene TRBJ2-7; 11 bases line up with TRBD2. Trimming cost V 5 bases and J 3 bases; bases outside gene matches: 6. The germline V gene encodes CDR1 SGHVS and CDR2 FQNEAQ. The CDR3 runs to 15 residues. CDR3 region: CASSTTGTSGYEQYF. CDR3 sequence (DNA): TGTGCCAGCAGCACAACCGGGACTAGCGGCTACGAGCAGTACTTC.

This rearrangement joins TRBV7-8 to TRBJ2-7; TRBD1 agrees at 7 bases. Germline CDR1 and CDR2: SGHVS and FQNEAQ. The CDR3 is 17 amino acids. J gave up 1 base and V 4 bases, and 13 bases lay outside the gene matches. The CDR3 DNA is TGTGCCAGCAGCTCCCCCGGACAGGCCCATGCATCCTACGAGCAGTACTTC. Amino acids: CASSSPGQAHASYEQYF.

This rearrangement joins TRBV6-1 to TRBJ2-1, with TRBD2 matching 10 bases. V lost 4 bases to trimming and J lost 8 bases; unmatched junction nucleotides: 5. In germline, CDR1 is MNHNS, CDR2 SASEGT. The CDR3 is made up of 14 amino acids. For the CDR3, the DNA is TGTGCCAGCAGTGTGGGTAGCGGGAGGCATGAGCAGTTCTTC. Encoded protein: CASSVGSGRHEQFF.

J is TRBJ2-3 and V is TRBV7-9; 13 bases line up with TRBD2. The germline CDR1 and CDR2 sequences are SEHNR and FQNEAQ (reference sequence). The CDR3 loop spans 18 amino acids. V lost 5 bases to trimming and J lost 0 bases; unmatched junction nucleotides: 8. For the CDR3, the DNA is TGTGCCAGCAGCCGCGGGACTAGCGGGGACGCTAGCACAGATACGCAGTATTTT. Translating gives CASSRGTSGDASTDTQYF.

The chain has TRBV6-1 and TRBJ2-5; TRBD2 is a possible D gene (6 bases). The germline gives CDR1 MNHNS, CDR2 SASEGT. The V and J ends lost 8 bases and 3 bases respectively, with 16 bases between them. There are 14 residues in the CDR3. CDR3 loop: CASWGVGNEETQYF. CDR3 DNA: TGTGCCAGCTGGGGGGTGGGTAACGAAGAGACCCAGTACTTC.